A selection of T cell receptor beta chains follows, all from one sample in a study of blood T cell repertoires in COVID-19. Clones were read by immunoSEQ multiplex PCR, and TCRdb kept only the in-frame ones, dropping some. The sample has roughly 100,000 clones, approximately 85% seen once. The material sequenced was peripheral blood. All receptors come from a man aged 50-60 years with acute or convalescent COVID-19. Both conserved end residues are part of each CDR3. The order of the fields is D gene, V gene, J gene, clone size, CDR3 protein, CDR3 DNA. D genes are given only for firm matches. Clone size appears in some rows only: once, few, many, or a class for an expanded clone.

TRBD1	TRBV18	TRBJ2-1	-	CASSPLDREINEQFF	TGTGCCAGCTCACCACTAGACAGGGAAATCAATGAGCAGTTCTTC
TRBD1	TRBV30	TRBJ2-7	few	CAGGQGPYEQYF	TGTGCCGGGGGACAGGGGCCTTACGAGCAGTACTTC
TRBD2	TRBV5-4	TRBJ2-7	-	CASSRDYGYEQYF	TGTGCCAGCAGCAGGGACTATGGCTACGAGCAGTACTTC
-	TRBV5-1	TRBJ1-2	-	CASSLIGAQYGYTF	TGCGCCAGCAGCTTAATAGGGGCCCAATATGGCTACACCTTC
TRBD1	TRBV7-8	TRBJ1-5	-	CASSLEGTGGYNQPQHF	TGTGCCAGCAGCTTAGAGGGGACAGGGGGATACAATCAGCCCCAGCATTTT
TRBD2	TRBV9	TRBJ2-7	-	CASSASTSGRVYEQYF	TGTGCCAGCAGCGCATCGACTAGCGGGAGGGTCTACGAGCAGTACTTC
TRBD2	TRBV4-1	TRBJ2-7	few	CASSQVAGAYEQYF	TGCGCCAGCAGCCAAGTAGCGGGTGCCTACGAGCAGTACTTC
-	TRBV6-5	TRBJ1-2	-	CASSNTGTLYGYTF	TGTGCCAGCAGCAATACGGGAACCCTTTATGGCTACACCTTC
-	TRBV6-5	TRBJ2-5	-	CASSYNRADQETQYF	TGTGCCAGCAGTTATAACCGAGCGGATCAAGAGACCCAGTACTTC
-	TRBV19	TRBJ2-1	-	CASSIYGGRGGYNEQFF	TGTGCCAGTAGTATTTATGGGGGCAGGGGAGGGTACAATGAGCAGTTCTTC